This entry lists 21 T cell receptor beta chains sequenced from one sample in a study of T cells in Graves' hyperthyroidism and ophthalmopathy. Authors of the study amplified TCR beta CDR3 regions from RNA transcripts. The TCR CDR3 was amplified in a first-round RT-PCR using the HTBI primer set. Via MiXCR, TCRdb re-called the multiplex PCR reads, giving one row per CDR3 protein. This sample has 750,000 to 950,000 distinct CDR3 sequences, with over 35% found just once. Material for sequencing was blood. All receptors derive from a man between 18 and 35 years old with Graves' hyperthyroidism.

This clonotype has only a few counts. The CDR3 sequence is CASSPGLGYTEAFF. The CDR3 coding sequence is TGTGCCAGCAGTCCGGGACTTGGGTACACTGAAGCTTTCTTT. The chain uses TRBV3-1 and TRBJ1-1; D possibly corresponds to TRBD1 (5 bases). V gave up 6 bases and J gave up 3 bases, with 14 bases separating them. Germline CDR1 LGHDT, CDR2 YNNKEL (reference sequence). The CDR3 covers 14 residues.

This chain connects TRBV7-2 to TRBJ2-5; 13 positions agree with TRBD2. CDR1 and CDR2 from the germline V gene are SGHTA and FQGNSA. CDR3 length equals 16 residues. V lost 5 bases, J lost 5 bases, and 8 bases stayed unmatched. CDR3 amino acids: CASSRRLAGGGETQYF. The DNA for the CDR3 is TGTGCCAGCAGCCGGAGACTAGCGGGAGGCGGGGAGACCCAGTACTTC.

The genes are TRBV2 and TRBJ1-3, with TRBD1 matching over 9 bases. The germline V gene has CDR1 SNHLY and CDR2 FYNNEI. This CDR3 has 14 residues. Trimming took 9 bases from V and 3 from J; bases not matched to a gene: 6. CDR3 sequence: CASSGQGFGNTIYF. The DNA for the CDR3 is TGTGCCAGTTCGGGACAGGGCTTTGGAAACACCATATATTTT.

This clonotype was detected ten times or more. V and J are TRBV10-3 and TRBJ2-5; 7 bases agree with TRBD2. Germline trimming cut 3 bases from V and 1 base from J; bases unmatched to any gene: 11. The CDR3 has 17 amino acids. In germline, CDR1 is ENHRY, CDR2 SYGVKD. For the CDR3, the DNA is TGTGCCATCAGTGATGTTAGCAGCGGGGCCCGCCAAGAGACCCAGTACTTC. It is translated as CAISDVSSGARQETQYF.

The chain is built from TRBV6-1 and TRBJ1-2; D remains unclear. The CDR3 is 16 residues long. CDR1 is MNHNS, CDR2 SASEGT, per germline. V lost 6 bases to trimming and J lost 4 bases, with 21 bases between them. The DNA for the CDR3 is TGTGCCAGCAGCTCAAGTGGGTTCCCCCCGTCCTATGGCTACACCTTC. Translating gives CASSSSGFPPSYGYTF.

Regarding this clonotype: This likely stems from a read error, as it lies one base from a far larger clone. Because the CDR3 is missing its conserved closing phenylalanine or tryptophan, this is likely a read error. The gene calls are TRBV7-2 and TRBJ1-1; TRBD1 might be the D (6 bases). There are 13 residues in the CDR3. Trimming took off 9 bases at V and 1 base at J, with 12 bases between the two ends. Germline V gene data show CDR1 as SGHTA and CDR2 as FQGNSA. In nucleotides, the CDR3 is TGTGCCAGTAGCAGGGGCGAGAACACTGAAGCTTTCCTT. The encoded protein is CASSRGENTEAFL.

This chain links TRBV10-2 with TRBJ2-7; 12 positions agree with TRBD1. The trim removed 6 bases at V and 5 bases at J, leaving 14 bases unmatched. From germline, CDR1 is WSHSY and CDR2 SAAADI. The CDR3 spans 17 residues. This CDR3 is CASSQASPGQGAHEQYF. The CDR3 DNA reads TGCGCCAGCAGCCAGGCCTCCCCGGGACAGGGGGCCCACGAGCAGTACTTC.

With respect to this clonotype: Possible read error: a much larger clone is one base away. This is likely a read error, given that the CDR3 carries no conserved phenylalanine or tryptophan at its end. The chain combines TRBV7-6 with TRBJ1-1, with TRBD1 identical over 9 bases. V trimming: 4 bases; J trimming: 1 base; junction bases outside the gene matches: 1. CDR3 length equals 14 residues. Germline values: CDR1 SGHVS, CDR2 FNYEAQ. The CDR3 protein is CASSYRGPNTEAFL. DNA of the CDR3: TGTGCCAGCAGCTACAGGGGGCCGAACACTGAAGCTTTCCTT.

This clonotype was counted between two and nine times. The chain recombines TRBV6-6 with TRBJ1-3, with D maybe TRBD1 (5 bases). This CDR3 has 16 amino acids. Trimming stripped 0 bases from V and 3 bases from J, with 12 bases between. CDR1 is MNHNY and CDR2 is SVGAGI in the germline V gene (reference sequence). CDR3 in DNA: TGTGCCAGCAGTTACTCGGGGGAGGGCGGTGGAAACACCATATATTTT. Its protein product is CASSYSGEGGGNTIYF.

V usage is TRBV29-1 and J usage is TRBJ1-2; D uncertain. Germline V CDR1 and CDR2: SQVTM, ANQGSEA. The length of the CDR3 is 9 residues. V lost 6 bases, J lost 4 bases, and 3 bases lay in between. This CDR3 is CSVSYGYTF. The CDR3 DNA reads TGCAGCGTCAGCTATGGCTACACCTTC.

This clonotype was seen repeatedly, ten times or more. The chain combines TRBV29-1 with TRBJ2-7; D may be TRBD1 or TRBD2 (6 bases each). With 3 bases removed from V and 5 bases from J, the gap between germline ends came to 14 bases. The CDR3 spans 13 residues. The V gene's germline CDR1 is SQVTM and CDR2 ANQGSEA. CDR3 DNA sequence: TGCAGCGTTGACCGAGGGGGGTCCCACGAGCAGTACTTC. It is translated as CSVDRGGSHEQYF.

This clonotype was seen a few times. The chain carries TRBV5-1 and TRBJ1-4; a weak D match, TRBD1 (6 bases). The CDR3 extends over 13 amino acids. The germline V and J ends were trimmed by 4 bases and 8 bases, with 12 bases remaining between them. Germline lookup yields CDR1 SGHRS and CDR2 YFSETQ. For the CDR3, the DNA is TGCGCCAGCAGCCGAGACAGGAGGGAAAAACTGTTTTTT. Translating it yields CASSRDRREKLFF.

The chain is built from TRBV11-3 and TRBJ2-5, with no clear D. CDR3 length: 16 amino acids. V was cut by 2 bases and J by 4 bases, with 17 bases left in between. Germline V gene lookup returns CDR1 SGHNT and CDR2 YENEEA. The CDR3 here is CASSLTTRWRGETQYF. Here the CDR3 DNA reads TGTGCCAGCAGCTTAACTACAAGGTGGAGAGGAGAGACCCAGTACTTC. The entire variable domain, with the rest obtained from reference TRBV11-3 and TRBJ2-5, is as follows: EAGVVQSPRYKIIEKKQPVAFWCNPISGHNTLYWYLQNLGQGPELLIRYENEEAVDDSQLPKDRFSAERLKGVDSTLKIQPAELGDSAVYLCASSLTTRWRGETQYFGPGTRLLVL.

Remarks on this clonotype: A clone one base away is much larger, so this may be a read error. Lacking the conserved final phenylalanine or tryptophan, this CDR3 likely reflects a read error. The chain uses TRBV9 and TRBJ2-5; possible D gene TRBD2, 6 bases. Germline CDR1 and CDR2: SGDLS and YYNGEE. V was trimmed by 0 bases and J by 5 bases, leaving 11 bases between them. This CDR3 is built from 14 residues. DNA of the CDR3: TGTGCCAGCAGCGTAGGGCCAGGAGGGGAGACCCAGTACCTC. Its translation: CASSVGPGGETQYL.

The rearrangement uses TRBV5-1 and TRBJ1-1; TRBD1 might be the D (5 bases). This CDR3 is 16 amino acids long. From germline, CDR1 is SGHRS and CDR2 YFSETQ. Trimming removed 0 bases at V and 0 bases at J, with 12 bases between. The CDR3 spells CASSLGDGTVNTEAFF. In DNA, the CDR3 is TGCGCCAGCAGCTTGGGGGACGGAACTGTGAACACTGAAGCTTTCTTT.

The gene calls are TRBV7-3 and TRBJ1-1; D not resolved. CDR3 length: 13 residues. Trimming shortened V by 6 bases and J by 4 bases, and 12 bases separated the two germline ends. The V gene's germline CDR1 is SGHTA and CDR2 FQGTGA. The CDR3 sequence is CASRPPWGTEAFF. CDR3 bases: TGTGCCAGCAGACCCCCCTGGGGCACTGAAGCTTTCTTT.

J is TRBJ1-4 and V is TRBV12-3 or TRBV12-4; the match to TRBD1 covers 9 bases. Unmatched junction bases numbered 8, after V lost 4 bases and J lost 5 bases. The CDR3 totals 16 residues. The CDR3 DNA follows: TGTGCCAGCAGTTCCGAATCCGGGACAGGGAATGAAAAACTGTTTTTT. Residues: CASSSESGTGNEKLFF.

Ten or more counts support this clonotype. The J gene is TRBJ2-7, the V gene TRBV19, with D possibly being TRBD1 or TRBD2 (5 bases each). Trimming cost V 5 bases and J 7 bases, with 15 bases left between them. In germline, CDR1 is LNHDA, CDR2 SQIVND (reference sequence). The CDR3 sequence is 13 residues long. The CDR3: CASSVGTAQEQYF. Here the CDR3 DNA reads TGTGCCAGTAGTGTCGGGACCGCTCAGGAGCAGTACTTC.

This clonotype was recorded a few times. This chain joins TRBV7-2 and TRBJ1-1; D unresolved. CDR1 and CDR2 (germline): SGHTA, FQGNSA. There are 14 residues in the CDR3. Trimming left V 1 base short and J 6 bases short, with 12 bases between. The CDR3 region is CASSLDLQWAEAFF. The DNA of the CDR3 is TGTGCCAGCAGCTTAGACCTTCAATGGGCTGAAGCTTTCTTT.

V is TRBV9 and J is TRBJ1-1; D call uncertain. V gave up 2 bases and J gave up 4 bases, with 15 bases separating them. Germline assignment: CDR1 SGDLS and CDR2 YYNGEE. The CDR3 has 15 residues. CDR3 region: CASSVLVGLGTEAFF. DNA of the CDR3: TGTGCCAGCAGCGTCCTGGTTGGCTTGGGCACTGAAGCTTTCTTT.

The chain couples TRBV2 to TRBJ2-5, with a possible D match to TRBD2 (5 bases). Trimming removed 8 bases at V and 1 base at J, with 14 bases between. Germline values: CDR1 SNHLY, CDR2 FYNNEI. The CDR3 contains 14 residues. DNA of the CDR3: TGTGCCAGCGTTAGAGGGCCAGCCCAAGAGACCCAGTACTTC. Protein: CASVRGPAQETQYF.